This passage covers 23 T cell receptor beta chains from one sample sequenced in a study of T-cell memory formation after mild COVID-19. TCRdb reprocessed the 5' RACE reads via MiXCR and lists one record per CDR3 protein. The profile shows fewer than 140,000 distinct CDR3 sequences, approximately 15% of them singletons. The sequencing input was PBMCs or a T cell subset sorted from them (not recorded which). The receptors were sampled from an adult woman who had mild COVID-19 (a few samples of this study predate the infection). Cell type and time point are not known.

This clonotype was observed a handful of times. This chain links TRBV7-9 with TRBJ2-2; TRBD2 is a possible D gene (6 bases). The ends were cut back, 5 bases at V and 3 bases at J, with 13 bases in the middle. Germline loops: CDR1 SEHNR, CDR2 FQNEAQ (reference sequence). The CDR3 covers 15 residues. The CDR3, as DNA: TGTGCCAGCAGCCATCCTAGCGATGACACCGGGGAGCTGTTTTTT. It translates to CASSHPSDDTGELFF.

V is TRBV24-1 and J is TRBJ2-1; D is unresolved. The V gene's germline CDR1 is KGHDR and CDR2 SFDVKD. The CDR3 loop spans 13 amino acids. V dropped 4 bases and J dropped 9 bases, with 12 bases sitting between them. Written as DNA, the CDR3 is TGTGCCACCAGTGAAGCCGGGTGGGGTGAGCAGTTCTTC. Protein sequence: CATSEAGWGEQFF.

The CDR3 DNA sequence: TGCAGTGCTAGAGTGTGGAGGGGCGCAGGAGATACGCAGTATTTT. It translates to CSARVWRGAGDTQYF. The chain links TRBV20-1 to TRBJ2-3; tentative D call: TRBD2 (6 bases). The V gene lost 1 base and the J gene lost 5 bases, with 16 bases spanning the gap. Germline CDR1 is DFQATT and CDR2 is SNEGSKA (reference sequence). The CDR3 spans 15 residues.

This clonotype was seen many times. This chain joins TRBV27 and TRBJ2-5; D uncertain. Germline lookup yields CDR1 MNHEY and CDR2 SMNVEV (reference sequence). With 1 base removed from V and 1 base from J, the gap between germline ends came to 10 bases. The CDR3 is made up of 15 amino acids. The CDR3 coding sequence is TGTGCCAGCAGTTTATACGGCCAGGCCCAAGAGACCCAGTACTTC. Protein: CASSLYGQAQETQYF.

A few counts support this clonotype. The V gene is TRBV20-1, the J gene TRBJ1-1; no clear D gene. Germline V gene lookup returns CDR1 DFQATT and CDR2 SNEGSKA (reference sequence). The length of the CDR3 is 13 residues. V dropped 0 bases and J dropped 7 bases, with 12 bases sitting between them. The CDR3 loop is CSARDLDGGEAFF. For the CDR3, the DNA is TGCAGTGCTAGAGATTTGGACGGAGGTGAAGCTTTCTTT.

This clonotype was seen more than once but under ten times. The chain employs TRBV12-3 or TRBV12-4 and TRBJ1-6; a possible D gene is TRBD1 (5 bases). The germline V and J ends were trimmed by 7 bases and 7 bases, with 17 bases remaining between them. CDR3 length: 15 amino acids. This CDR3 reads CASIHWQGPNSPLHF. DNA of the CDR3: TGTGCCAGCATCCACTGGCAGGGCCCAAATTCACCCCTCCACTTT.

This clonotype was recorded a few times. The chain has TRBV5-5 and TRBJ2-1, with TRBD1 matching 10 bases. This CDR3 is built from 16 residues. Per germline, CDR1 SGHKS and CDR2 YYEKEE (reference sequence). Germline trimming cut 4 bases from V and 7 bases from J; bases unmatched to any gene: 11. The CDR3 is CASSPGDRGDLNEQFF. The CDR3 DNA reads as TGTGCCAGCAGCCCTGGGGACAGGGGAGATTTGAATGAGCAGTTCTTC.

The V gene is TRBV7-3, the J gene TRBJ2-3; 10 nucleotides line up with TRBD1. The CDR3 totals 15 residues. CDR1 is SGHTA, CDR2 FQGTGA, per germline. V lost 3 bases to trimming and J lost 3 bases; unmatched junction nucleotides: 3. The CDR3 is CASSLDRGLTDTQYF. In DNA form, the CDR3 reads TGTGCCAGCAGCTTGGACAGGGGGTTGACAGATACGCAGTATTTT.

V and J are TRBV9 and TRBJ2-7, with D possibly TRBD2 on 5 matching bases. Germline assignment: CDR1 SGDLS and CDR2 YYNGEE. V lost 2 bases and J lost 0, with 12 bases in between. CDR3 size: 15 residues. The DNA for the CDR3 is TGTGCCAGCAGCGTCGCGGGCCTAACCTCCTACGAGCAGTACTTC. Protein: CASSVAGLTSYEQYF. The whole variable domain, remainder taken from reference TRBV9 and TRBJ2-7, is DSGVTQTPKHLITATGQRVTLRCSPRSGDLSVYWYQQSLDQGLQFLIQYYNGEERAKGNILERFSAQQFPDLHSELNLSSLELGDSALYFCASSVAGLTSYEQYFGPGTRLTVT.

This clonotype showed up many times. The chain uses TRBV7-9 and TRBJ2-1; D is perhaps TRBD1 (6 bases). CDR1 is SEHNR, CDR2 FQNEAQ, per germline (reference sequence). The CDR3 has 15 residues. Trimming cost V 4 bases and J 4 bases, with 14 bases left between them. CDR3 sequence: CASSSPADRYNEQFF. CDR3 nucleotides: TGTGCCAGCAGCTCCCCCGCGGACAGATACAATGAGCAGTTCTTC.

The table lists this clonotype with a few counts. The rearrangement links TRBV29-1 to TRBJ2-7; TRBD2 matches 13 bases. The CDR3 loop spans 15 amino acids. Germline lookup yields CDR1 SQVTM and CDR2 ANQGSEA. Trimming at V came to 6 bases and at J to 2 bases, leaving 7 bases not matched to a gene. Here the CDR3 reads CSVPRTSGGTYEQYF. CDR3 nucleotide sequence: TGCAGCGTACCGAGGACTAGCGGGGGAACCTACGAGCAGTACTTC.

CDR3: CASSIVTGGRTEAFF. Here the CDR3 DNA reads TGTGCCAGTAGTATAGTAACCGGAGGGCGCACTGAAGCTTTCTTT. The chain carries TRBV19 and TRBJ1-1; D is ambiguous. Germline CDR1 LNHDA, CDR2 SQIVND (reference sequence). V gave up 1 base and J gave up 4 bases, with 13 bases separating them. This CDR3 has 15 residues. Variable domain in full (rest from reference TRBV19 and TRBJ1-1): DGGITQSPKYLFRKEGQNVTLSCEQNLNHDAMYWYRQDPGQGLRLIYYSQIVNDFQKGDIAEGYSVSREKKESFPLTVTSAQKNPTAFYLCASSIVTGGRTEAFFGQGTRLTVV.

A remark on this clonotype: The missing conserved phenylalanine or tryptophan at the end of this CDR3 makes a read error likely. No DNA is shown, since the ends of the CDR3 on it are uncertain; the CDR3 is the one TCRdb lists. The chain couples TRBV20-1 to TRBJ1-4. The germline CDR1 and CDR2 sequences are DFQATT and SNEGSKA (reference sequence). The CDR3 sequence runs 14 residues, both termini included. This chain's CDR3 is CSADTNLPASPSPP.

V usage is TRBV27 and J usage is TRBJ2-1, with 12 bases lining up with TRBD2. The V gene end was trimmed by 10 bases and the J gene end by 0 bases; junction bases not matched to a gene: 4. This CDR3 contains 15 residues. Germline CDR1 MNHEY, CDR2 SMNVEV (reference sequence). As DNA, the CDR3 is TGTGCCACGACTAGCGGGGGAGTCTCCTACAATGAGCAGTTCTTC. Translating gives CATTSGGVSYNEQFF.

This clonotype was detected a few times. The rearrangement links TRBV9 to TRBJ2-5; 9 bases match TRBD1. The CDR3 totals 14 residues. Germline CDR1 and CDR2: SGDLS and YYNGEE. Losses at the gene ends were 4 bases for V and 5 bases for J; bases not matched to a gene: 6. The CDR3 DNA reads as TGTGCCAGCAGCTCGGGGGACAGGGCTGAGACCCAGTACTTC. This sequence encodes CASSSGDRAETQYF. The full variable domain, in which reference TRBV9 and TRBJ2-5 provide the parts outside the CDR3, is DSGVTQTPKHLITATGQRVTLRCSPRSGDLSVYWYQQSLDQGLQFLIQYYNGEERAKGNILERFSAQQFPDLHSELNLSSLELGDSALYFCASSSGDRAETQYFGPGTRLLVL.

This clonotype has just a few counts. The CDR3 DNA sequence: TGTGCCACCAGCAGAGCTGGGTACGGGGGCGAGCAGTACTTC. This gives the protein CATSRAGYGGEQYF. The V and J genes are TRBV15 and TRBJ2-7, with D maybe TRBD2 (6 bases). Trimming stripped 1 base from V and 6 bases from J, with 13 bases between. This CDR3 has 14 residues. Germline loops: CDR1 LNHNV, CDR2 YYDKDF (reference sequence). Based on the CDR3 plus reference TRBV15 and TRBJ2-7, the full variable domain is DAMVIQNPRYQVTQFGKPVTLSCSQTLNHNVMYWYQQKSSQAPKLLFHYYDKDFNNEADTPDNFQSRRPNTSFCFLDIRSPGLGDTAMYLCATSRAGYGGEQYFGPGTRLTVT.

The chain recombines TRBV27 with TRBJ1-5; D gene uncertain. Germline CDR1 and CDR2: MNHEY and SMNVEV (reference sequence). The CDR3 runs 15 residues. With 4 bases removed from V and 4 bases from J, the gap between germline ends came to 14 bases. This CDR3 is CASSSTWGGNQPQHF. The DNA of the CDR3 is TGTGCCAGCAGTTCGACTTGGGGTGGTAATCAGCCCCAGCATTTT.

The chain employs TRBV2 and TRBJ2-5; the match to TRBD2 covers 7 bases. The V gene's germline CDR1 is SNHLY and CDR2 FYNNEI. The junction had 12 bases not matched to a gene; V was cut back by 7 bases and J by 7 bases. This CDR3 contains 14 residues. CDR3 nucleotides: TGTGCCAGCAAGTTGAGGGACTACCTAGGGACCCAGTACTTC. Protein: CASKLRDYLGTQYF.

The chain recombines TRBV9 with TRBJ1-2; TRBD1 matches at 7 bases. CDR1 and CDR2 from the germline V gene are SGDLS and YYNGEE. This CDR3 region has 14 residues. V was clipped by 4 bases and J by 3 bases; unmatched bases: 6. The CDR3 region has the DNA TGTGCCAGCAGCTTCGGGACAGCAGACTATGGCTACACCTTC. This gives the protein CASSFGTADYGYTF.

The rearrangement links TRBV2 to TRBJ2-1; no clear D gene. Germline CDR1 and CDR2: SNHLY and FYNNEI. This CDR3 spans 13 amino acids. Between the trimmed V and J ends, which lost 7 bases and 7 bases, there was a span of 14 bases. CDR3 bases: TGTGCCAGCACGGCCACACCAGCGAATGAGCAGTTCTTC. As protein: CASTATPANEQFF. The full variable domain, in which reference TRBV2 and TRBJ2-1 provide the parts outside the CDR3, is EPEVTQTPSHQVTQMGQEVILRCVPISNHLYFYWYRQILGQKVEFLVSFYNNEISEKSEIFDDQFSVERPDGSNFTLKIRSTKLEDSAMYFCASTATPANEQFFGPGTRLTVL.

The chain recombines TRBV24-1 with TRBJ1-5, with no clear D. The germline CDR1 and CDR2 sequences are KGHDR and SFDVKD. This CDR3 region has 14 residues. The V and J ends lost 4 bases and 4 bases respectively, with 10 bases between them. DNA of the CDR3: TGTGCCACCAGTGAGGGGAATAGGAATCAGCCCCAGCATTTT. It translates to CATSEGNRNQPQHF.

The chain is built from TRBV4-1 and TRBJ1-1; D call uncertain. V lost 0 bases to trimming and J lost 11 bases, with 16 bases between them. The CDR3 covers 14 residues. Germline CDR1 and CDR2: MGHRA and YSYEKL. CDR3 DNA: TGCGCCAGCAGCCAAGATGCAGCTTTCATATATGCTTTCTTT. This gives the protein CASSQDAAFIYAFF.

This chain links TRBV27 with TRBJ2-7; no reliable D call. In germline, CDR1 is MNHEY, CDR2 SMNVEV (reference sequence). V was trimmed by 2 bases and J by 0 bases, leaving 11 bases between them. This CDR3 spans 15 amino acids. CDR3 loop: CASSLSQVGSYEQYF. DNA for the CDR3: TGTGCCAGCAGTTTAAGTCAGGTTGGCTCCTACGAGCAGTACTTC.